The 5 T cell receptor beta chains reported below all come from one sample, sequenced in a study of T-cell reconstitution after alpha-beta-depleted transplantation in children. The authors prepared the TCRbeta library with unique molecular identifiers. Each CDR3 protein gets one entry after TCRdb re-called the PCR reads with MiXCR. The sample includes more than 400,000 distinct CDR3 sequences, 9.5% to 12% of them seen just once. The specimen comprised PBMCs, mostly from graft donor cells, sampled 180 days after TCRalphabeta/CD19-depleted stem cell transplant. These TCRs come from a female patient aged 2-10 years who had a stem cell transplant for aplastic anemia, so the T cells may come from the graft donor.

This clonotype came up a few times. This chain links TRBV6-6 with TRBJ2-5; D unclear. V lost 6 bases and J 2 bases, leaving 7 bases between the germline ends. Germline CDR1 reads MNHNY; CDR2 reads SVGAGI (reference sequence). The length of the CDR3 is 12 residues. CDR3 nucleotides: TGTGCCAGCAGCACGGTTCAAGAGACCCAGTACTTC. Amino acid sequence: CASSTVQETQYF.

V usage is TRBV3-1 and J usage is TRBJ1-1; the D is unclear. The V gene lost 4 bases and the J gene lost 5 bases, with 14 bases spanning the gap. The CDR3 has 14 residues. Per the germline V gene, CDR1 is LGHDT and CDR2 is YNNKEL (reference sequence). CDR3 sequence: CASSPDPGRTEAFF. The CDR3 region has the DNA TGTGCCAGCAGCCCCGACCCGGGGAGGACTGAAGCTTTCTTT.

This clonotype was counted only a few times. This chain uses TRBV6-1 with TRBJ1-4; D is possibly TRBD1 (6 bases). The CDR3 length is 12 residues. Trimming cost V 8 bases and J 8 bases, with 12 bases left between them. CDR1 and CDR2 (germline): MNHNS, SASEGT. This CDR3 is CASREDREKLFF. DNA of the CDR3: TGTGCCAGCCGGGAAGACAGGGAAAAACTGTTTTTT.

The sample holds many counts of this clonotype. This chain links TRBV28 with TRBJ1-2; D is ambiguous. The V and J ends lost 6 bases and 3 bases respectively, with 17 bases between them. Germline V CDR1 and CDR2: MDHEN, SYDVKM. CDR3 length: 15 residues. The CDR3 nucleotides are TGTGCCAGCAGCCCTTCACCTAGAGGTGACTATGGCTACACCTTC. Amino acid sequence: CASSPSPRGDYGYTF.

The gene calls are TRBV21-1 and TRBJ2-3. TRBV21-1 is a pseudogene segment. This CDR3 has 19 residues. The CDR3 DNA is TGTGCCAGCAGTCATAAAGAGGACGGAATCACGAGAAGCACAGATACGCAGTATTTT. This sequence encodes CASSHKEDGITRSTDTQYF.